In its sample, the clone carrying this T cell receptor beta chain was seen once. CDR3 length: 18 residues. With 2 bases removed from V and 5 bases from J, the gap between germline ends came to 19 bases. This sample is drawn from a study of blood T cell repertoires in COVID-19. Original methodology: Estimation of nucleated cell counts relied on the amplification of reference gene primers. The method was immunoSEQ multiplex PCR; TCRdb's version includes in-frame clones alone and lacks a portion of them. Clone size and the V and J calls come from that table; the DNA yielded D and trimming. The sample holds about 430,000 clones, approximately 90% seen once.

The rearrangement uses TRBV23-1 and TRBJ1-6, with D possibly being TRBD1 (5 bases). TRBV23-1 belongs to the ORF category, with a function that is uncertain. The TCR originated in a man aged 18 to 35 with COVID-19, enrolled during active disease. Sequenced sample: peripheral blood. CDR3: CASSQTSGGVDHNSPLHF. CDR3 DNA: TGCGCCAGCAGTCAAACATCGGGGGGGGTTGATCATAATTCACCCCTCCACTTT.